What follows are 32 T cell receptor beta chains derived from one specimen sequenced in a study of control samples from healthy donors and cancer patients. Only in-frame clones appear in the TCRdb table, and some are missing; sequencing was by immunoSEQ multiplex PCR. The sample consists of some 120,000 clones, approximately 94% of them appearing once. The material sequenced was PBMCs. The origin of the receptors is a middle-aged man with head and neck cancer.

CDR3 sequence: CASSPRTVDMRENYGYTF. For the CDR3, the DNA is TGTGCCAGCTCACCGAGGACGGTCGATATGAGGGAGAATTATGGCTACACCTTC. The V call is TRBV18, the J call TRBJ1-2; D is uncertain. Trimming took off 3 bases at V and 5 bases at J, with 25 bases between the two ends. The CDR3 runs 18 residues. Germline loops: CDR1 KGHSH, CDR2 LQKENI. Filled out from reference TRBV18 and TRBJ1-2, the complete variable domain reads NAGVMQNPRHLVRRRGQEARLRCSPMKGHSHVYWYRQLPEEGLKFMVYLQKENIIDESGMPKERFSAEFPKEGPSILRIQQVVRGDSAAYFCASSPRTVDMRENYGYTFGSGTRLTVV.

The V gene is TRBV4-2, the J gene TRBJ1-2; the match to TRBD1 covers 7 bases. The CDR3 consists of 17 residues. V dropped 1 base and J dropped 4; count of bases not matched to a gene: 12. Germline assignment: CDR1 LGHNA and CDR2 YNFKEQ. CDR3 amino acids: CASSQVGQWTGPYGYTF. CDR3 coding DNA: TGTGCCAGCAGCCAAGTCGGTCAATGGACAGGCCCCTATGGCTACACCTTC.

Here the CDR3 reads CAWSVDRSSGNTIYF. The CDR3 DNA reads TGTGCCTGGAGTGTCGACAGGAGCTCTGGAAACACCATATATTTT. The rearrangement links TRBV30 to TRBJ1-3, with D tentatively TRBD1 (6 bases). Germline lookup yields CDR1 GTSNPN and CDR2 SVGIG (reference sequence). CDR3 length: 15 residues. Trimming cost V 0 bases and J 0 bases, with 9 bases left between them.

V gene TRBV11-3 combines with J gene TRBJ2-7, with D possibly TRBD1 on 5 matching bases. Trimming cost V 5 bases and J 0 bases, with 17 bases left between them. The CDR3 totals 16 residues. CDR1 is SGHNT, CDR2 YENEEA, per germline. CDR3 in DNA: TGTGCCAGCAGCCCCTCGACCAGGGTAGGCTCCTACGAGCAGTACTTC. This encodes CASSPSTRVGSYEQYF.

V and J are TRBV9 and TRBJ2-7; maybe TRBD2 (5 bases). The CDR3 loop spans 15 amino acids. CDR1 SGDLS and CDR2 YYNGEE come from the germline V gene. V lost 2 bases to trimming and J lost 2 bases, with 14 bases between them. The CDR3 loop is CASSVGGDYAYEQYF. CDR3 bases: TGTGCCAGCAGCGTTGGTGGTGACTACGCCTACGAGCAGTACTTC.

This chain connects TRBV5-1 to TRBJ1-1, with a weak D call TRBD1 (5 bases). V lost 2 bases and J 5 bases, leaving 13 bases between the germline ends. Germline V gene lookup returns CDR1 SGHRS and CDR2 YFSETQ. CDR3 length: 14 amino acids. CDR3 sequence reads: CASSFAGSGTEAFF. In DNA form, the CDR3 reads TGCGCCAGCAGCTTCGCAGGGTCGGGGACTGAAGCTTTCTTT.

This clone was seen once. The chain couples TRBV9 to TRBJ2-7, with TRBD1 matching 8 bases. Germline V gene sequence: CDR1 SGDLS, CDR2 YYNGEE. J was trimmed by 6 bases and V by 4 bases; bases with no gene match: 12. CDR3 length equals 15 residues. CDR3 DNA: TGTGCCAGCAGCCCCCGGGACAGGCAGGTCAGCGAGCAGTACTTC. It codes for CASSPRDRQVSEQYF.

This clone has just one count. The chain links TRBV15 to TRBJ1-1; no firm D call. Trimming stripped 0 bases from V and 1 base from J, with 6 bases between. Germline V lookup: CDR1 LNHNV, CDR2 YYDKDF (reference sequence). CDR3 length: 14 amino acids. CDR3 bases: TGTGCCACCAGCAGAGAGCGGTGGAACACTGAAGCTTTCTTT. This sequence encodes CATSRERWNTEAFF.

The chain couples TRBV29-1 to TRBJ2-7; a possible D gene is TRBD2 (7 bases). This CDR3 has 12 residues. V shed 7 bases and J shed 3 bases, with 13 bases lying between them. Germline loops: CDR1 SQVTM, CDR2 ANQGSEA. DNA for the CDR3: TGCAGCGCGGGGGGACACCGCTACGAGCAGTACTTC. This codes for CSAGGHRYEQYF.

This clone showed up just once. V gene TRBV4-1 combines with J gene TRBJ1-1; D is ambiguous. Looked up from germline, CDR1 is MGHRA and CDR2 is YSYEKL. Trimming stripped 1 base from V and 10 bases from J, with 19 bases between. The CDR3 loop spans 15 amino acids. The CDR3 DNA is TGCGCCAGCAGCCAAGTAAACCCGATCGTAGGTGGAGCTTTCTTT. This gives the protein CASSQVNPIVGGAFF.

This chain uses TRBV7-6 with TRBJ1-1; D might be TRBD1 (6 bases). This CDR3 comprises 15 residues. The V gene lost 4 bases and the J gene lost 1 base, with 13 bases spanning the gap. CDR1 and CDR2 (germline): SGHVS, FNYEAQ. The CDR3 reads CASSSGTGQNTEAFF. DNA for the CDR3: TGTGCCAGCAGCTCCGGGACGGGACAGAACACTGAAGCTTTCTTT.

This chain uses TRBV30 with TRBJ2-7; no clear D gene. V lost 2 bases, J lost 5 bases, and 4 bases lay in between. The germline CDR1 and CDR2 sequences are GTSNPN and SVGIG (reference sequence). The CDR3 runs to 10 residues. CDR3 sequence: CAWSTHEQYF. The CDR3 region has the DNA TGTGCCTGGAGTACCCACGAGCAGTACTTC.

This chain uses TRBV29-1 with TRBJ1-1; the D gene is possibly TRBD1 (6 bases). Germline CDR1 is SQVTM and CDR2 is ANQGSEA. V gave up 4 bases and J gave up 10 bases, with 16 bases separating them. This CDR3 region has 12 residues. The CDR3 is CSVANNRALAFF. DNA of the CDR3: TGCAGCGTTGCCAACAACAGGGCCCTAGCTTTCTTT.

The J gene is TRBJ2-7, the V gene TRBV5-4, with D perhaps assigned TRBD1 or TRBD2 (5 bases each). Germline assignment: CDR1 SGHNT and CDR2 YYREEE (reference sequence). The CDR3 totals 12 residues. Trimming removed 4 bases at V and 6 bases at J, with 11 bases between. The CDR3 DNA follows: TGTGCCAGCAGCGCCTTTGGGGGCGAGCAGTACTTC. The encoded protein is CASSAFGGEQYF.

This chain links TRBV27 with TRBJ2-3; tentative D call: TRBD1 (7 bases). The CDR3 contains 14 residues. V was cut by 4 bases and J by 7 bases, with 15 bases left in between. In germline, CDR1 is MNHEY, CDR2 SMNVEV (reference sequence). CDR3 sequence: CASSSQGGRNTQYF. CDR3 nucleotide sequence: TGTGCCAGCAGTTCGCAGGGGGGACGAAATACGCAGTATTTT.

The J gene is TRBJ1-2, the V gene TRBV16, with 7 bases aligning to TRBD1. CDR3 length: 16 residues. Germline CDR1 is KGHSY and CDR2 is FQNENV. V lost 6 bases to trimming and J lost 0 bases; unmatched junction nucleotides: 10. Here the CDR3 DNA reads TGTGCCAGCAGAGAGGACAGGTGGGAAGCTAACTATGGCTACACCTTC. Translated, it gives CASREDRWEANYGYTF.

The rearrangement uses TRBV18 and TRBJ1-1; 7 positions agree with TRBD1. Losses at the gene ends were 3 bases for V and 5 bases for J; bases not matched to a gene: 12. This CDR3 has 16 residues. Looked up from germline, CDR1 is KGHSH and CDR2 is LQKENI. The CDR3: CASSPGPRQGRTEAFF. The DNA for the CDR3 is TGTGCCAGCTCACCGGGGCCCAGACAGGGTCGGACTGAAGCTTTCTTT.

The chain combines TRBV5-1 with TRBJ2-3; possibly TRBD2 for D (5 bases). Germline values: CDR1 SGHRS, CDR2 YFSETQ. The CDR3 has 14 amino acids. V lost 2 bases and J lost 4, with 11 bases in between. CDR3 sequence (DNA): TGCGCCAGCAGCTTTGCACTGGAGGCAGATACGCAGTATTTT. This gives the protein CASSFALEADTQYF.

This clone has a handful of counts. V gene TRBV6-2 or TRBV6-3 combines with J gene TRBJ2-5; a possible D gene is TRBD1 (6 bases). The CDR3 is 15 residues long. Trimming removed 2 bases from V and 5 bases from J, with 15 bases in between. Germline V gene lookup returns CDR1 MNHEY and CDR2 SVGEGT. The CDR3 here is CASSYTRQAGETQYF. CDR3 coding DNA: TGTGCCAGCAGTTACACACGACAGGCCGGGGAGACCCAGTACTTC.

The V and J genes are TRBV6-6 and TRBJ2-2; D may be TRBD2 (6 bases). Trimming took off 2 bases at V and 5 bases at J, with 12 bases between the two ends. The CDR3 consists of 15 residues. CDR1 and CDR2 (germline): MNHNY, SVGAGI (reference sequence). This CDR3 reads CASSYLPGGTGELFF. The CDR3 coding sequence is TGTGCCAGCAGTTACCTGCCTGGGGGGACCGGGGAGCTGTTTTTT.

V is TRBV5-6 and J is TRBJ1-2, with D perhaps matching TRBD1 (5 bases). Germline-derived CDR1 and CDR2 are SGHDT and YYEEEE. Deletions cut 3 bases from V and 4 bases from J, with 7 bases between. The CDR3 has 12 residues. In DNA, the CDR3 is TGTGCCAGCAGCTGGGGGGGCTATGGCTACACCTTC. Its translation: CASSWGGYGYTF.

This clone was detected once. The rearrangement joins TRBV18 to TRBJ2-5, with TRBD2 identical over 14 bases. There are 17 residues in the CDR3. The germline V gene encodes CDR1 KGHSH and CDR2 LQKENI. With V trimmed by 6 bases and J by 2 bases, 8 bases remained unmatched. CDR3 sequence (DNA): TGTGCCAGCTCGCGGACTAGCGGGGGGACGTTTCAAGAGACCCAGTACTTC. This gives the protein CASSRTSGGTFQETQYF.

The gene calls are TRBV13 and TRBJ1-3, with D unclear. Germline V gene sequence: CDR1 PRHDT, CDR2 FYEKMQ (reference sequence). The CDR3 is 15 amino acids. V lost 0 bases and J lost 0, with 6 bases in between. CDR3 in DNA: TGTGCCAGCAGCTTAGGAATACGCTCTGGAAACACCATATATTTT. Its protein is CASSLGIRSGNTIYF. Looking up the rest from reference TRBV13 and TRBJ1-3 gives the full variable domain: AAGVIQSPRHLIKEKRETATLKCYPIPRHDTVYWYQQGPGQDPQFLISFYEKMQSDKGSIPDRFSAQQFSDYHSELNMSSLELGDSALYFCASSLGIRSGNTIYFGEGSWLTVV.

The V and J genes are TRBV4-3 and TRBJ2-2, with D perhaps matching TRBD2 (6 bases). Trimming shortened V by 3 bases and J by 7 bases, and 12 bases separated the two germline ends. In germline, CDR1 is LGHNA, CDR2 YSLEER. This CDR3 spans 14 amino acids. The CDR3 is CASSHGGEDGELFF. For the CDR3, the DNA is TGCGCCAGCAGCCACGGTGGGGAGGACGGGGAGCTGTTTTTT.

The V gene is TRBV10-3, the J gene TRBJ1-4; unclear D gene. CDR1 ENHRY and CDR2 SYGVKD come from the germline V gene. Trimming took 8 bases from V and 6 from J, leaving 10 bases between them. This CDR3 comprises 12 residues. The chain's CDR3 is CAIGEEDEKLFF. The DNA of the CDR3 is TGTGCCATCGGGGAGGAAGATGAAAAACTGTTTTTT.

The genes are TRBV20-1 and TRBJ1-2; no reliable D call. This CDR3 comprises 11 residues. Per the germline V gene, CDR1 is DFQATT and CDR2 is SNEGSKA (reference sequence). Trimming took 2 bases from V and 5 from J, leaving 6 bases between them. The CDR3 region has the DNA TGCAGTGCTAGACAAGGATATGGCTACACCTTC. It specifies CSARQGYGYTF.

The chain joins TRBV18 to TRBJ1-5, with 9 bases identical to TRBD1. Germline CDR1 is KGHSH and CDR2 is LQKENI. This CDR3 is built from 14 residues. V dropped 6 bases and J dropped 6; count of bases not matched to a gene: 6. CDR3 in DNA: TGTGCCAGCTCGCCGGGACAGGGTCCTCAGCCCCAGCATTTT. It is translated as CASSPGQGPQPQHF.

The chain is built from TRBV9 and TRBJ1-1; D is possibly TRBD1 (6 bases). Germline V CDR1 and CDR2: SGDLS, YYNGEE. This CDR3 has 13 residues. Trimming removed 1 base from V and 7 bases from J, with 11 bases in between. Here the CDR3 reads CASSVTQQGEAFF. CDR3 DNA: TGTGCCAGCAGCGTAACCCAACAGGGTGAAGCTTTCTTT.

This chain joins TRBV11-3 and TRBJ2-1, with TRBD2 matching 12 bases. The V gene's germline CDR1 is SGHNT and CDR2 YENEEA. The CDR3 loop spans 15 amino acids. Trimming removed 4 bases from V and 8 bases from J; junction bases left unmatched: 6. CDR3 region: CASSSETSGGHEQFF. In nucleotides, the CDR3 is TGTGCCAGCAGCTCCGAGACTAGCGGGGGCCATGAGCAGTTCTTC. Supplemented by reference TRBV11-3 and TRBJ2-1, the full variable domain reads EAGVVQSPRYKIIEKKQPVAFWCNPISGHNTLYWYLQNLGQGPELLIRYENEEAVDDSQLPKDRFSAERLKGVDSTLKIQPAELGDSAVYLCASSSETSGGHEQFFGPGTRLTVL.

The chain carries TRBV14 and TRBJ1-2; D unresolved. The V and J ends lost 4 bases and 0 bases respectively, with 15 bases between them. Per the germline V gene, CDR1 is SGHDN and CDR2 is FVKESK. This CDR3 has 16 amino acids. CDR3 nucleotides: TGTGCCAGCAGCCTTTACTCCGGAGGTACTAACTATGGCTACACCTTC. Translating it yields CASSLYSGGTNYGYTF.

The chain uses TRBV3-1 (or the pseudogene TRBV3-2) and TRBJ1-1; a weak D match, TRBD1 (6 bases). The V and J ends lost 0 bases and 12 bases respectively, with 11 bases between them. Per germline, CDR1 LGHDT and CDR2 YNNKEL (reference sequence). The CDR3 extends over 12 amino acids. The CDR3 region is CASSQDSRGSFF. Here the CDR3 DNA reads TGTGCCAGCAGCCAAGATTCCAGGGGTTCTTTCTTT.

The rearrangement links TRBV5-1 to TRBJ2-2; D gene unclear. CDR1 SGHRS and CDR2 YFSETQ come from the germline V gene. V was clipped by 4 bases and J by 4 bases, with 5 bases between them. The CDR3 is made up of 12 amino acids. CDR3 coding DNA: TGCGCCAGCAGCACGGGCACCGGGGAGCTGTTTTTT. Protein: CASSTGTGELFF.